This T cell receptor (beta chain) was found in a study of blood T cell repertoires in COVID-19 (TCRdb year 2020). Regarding the study in general: Samples from collaborators originated in the United States, Italy and Spain and spanned both the acute and convalescent phases of COVID-19. The material from the prospective study consisted of cDNA or gDNA derived from T cells, B-cell-depleted T cells, or PBMCs. The dataset comprised deeply sampled blood TCRbeta repertoires from subjects exposed to, actively infected with, or recovered from COVID-19. A freely available public database, intended as a resource for researchers studying the immune response to SARS-CoV-2, is where the repertoires were released. Samples came from the ongoing ImmuneRACE study (first 160 participants) plus 1,254 subjects from 6 global collaborators. Nearly every sample came with metadata listing a de-identified subject ID, COVID-19 status, age in years and sex. Where HLA class I and class II types were available, the types were taken from metadata supplied by the sample provider, not from assay-based typing.

TCRbeta CDR3 regions were amplified from genomic DNA using the immunoSEQ Assay, a bias-controlled multiplex PCR. As for the original processing: The number of nucleated cells in each sample was estimated from the amplification of reference gene primers within the assay. Sequence reads were collapsed and filtered to measure the absolute abundance of every unique TCRbeta CDR3 rearrangement. Productive Simpson clonality was computed per sample as the square root of Simpson's diversity index over productive rearrangements. TCRdb obtained this table from immuneACCESS and retained in-frame rearrangements with V and J assigned. These tables miss some clones; where compared with another copy, unresolved V genes account for less than half of the shortfall, and the remainder is unexplained. The V and J calls and clone size come from that table; D and trimming were worked out from the DNA. Within this sample are 240,000 or so clones, with approximately 85% of them counted one time only. The top ten constitute around 12% of the sample.

Results the study describes overall, beyond this receptor: The quantity of clinical and demographic metadata differed by source and by participant and was supplied without curation.

The CDR3 contains 17 residues, cysteine and phenylalanine counted. The retained sequence is limited to the CDR3, 51 bases, with the frame set at the first base. CDR1 and CDR2 are read off the germline V gene (reference sequence) as SGHKS and YYEKEE. V gives up 4 bases and J gives up 5 bases, and the segment between their germline ends measures 22 bases. Worth noting for this clone: Its antigen remains unidentified. No much larger clone is present one base from it, and per-base qualities are unavailable.

Whole blood was collected in K2EDTA tubes by collaborating institutions according to the institutions' own protocols. For TCRbeta analysis, collaborators shipped samples in one of three forms: frozen whole blood, isolated PBMCs, or DNA extracted from either of those sample types. Sequencing was performed on peripheral blood. The sequence was collected from a woman aged 60-75 years with active or convalescent COVID-19. Rearrangement joined TRBV5-5 to TRBJ1-3, with the D segment identity uncertain. The DNA sequence is as follows: TGTGCCAGCAGCGATGAGAGCCGAGGGTTCTGGAGAAACACCATATATTTT. It specifies CASSDESRGFWRNTIYF.